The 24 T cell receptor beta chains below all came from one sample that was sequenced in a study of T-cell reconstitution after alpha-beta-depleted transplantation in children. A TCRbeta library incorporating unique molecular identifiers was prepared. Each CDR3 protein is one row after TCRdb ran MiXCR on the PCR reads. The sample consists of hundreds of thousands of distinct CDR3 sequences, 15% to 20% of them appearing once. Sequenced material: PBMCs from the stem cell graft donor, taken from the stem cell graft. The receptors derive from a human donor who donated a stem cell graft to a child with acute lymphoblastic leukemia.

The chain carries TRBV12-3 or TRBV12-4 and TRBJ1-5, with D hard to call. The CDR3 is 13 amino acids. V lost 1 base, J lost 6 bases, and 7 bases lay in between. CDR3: CASSLVAGQPQHF. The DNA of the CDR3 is TGTGCCAGCAGTTTAGTGGCAGGTCAGCCCCAGCATTTT.

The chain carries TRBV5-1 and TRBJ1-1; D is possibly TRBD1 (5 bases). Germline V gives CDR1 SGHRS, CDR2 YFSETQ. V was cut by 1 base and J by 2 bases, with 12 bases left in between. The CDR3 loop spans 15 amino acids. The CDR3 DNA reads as TGCGCCAGCAGCTTGCAGGGTCGGACAAACACTGAAGCTTTCTTT. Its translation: CASSLQGRTNTEAFF.

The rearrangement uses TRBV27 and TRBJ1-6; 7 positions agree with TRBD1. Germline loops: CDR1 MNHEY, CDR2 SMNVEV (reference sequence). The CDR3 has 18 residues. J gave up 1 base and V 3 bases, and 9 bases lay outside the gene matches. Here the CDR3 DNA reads TGTGCCAGCAGTTTCTTACAGGGGAAGTGGTCCTATAATTCACCCCTCCACTTT. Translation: CASSFLQGKWSYNSPLHF.

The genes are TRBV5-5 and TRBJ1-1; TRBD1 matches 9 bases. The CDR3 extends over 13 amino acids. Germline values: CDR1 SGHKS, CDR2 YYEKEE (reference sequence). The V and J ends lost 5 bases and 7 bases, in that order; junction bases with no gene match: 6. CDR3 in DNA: TGTGCCAGCAGAAAACAGGGGGCGGTTGAAGCTTTCTTT. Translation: CASRKQGAVEAFF.

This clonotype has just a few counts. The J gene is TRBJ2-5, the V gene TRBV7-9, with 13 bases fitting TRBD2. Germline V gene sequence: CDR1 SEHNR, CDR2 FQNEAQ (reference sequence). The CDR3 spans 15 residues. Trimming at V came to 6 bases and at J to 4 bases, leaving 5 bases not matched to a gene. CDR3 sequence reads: CASRWGLAGIETQYF. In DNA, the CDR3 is TGTGCCAGCAGGTGGGGACTAGCGGGAATAGAGACCCAGTACTTC.

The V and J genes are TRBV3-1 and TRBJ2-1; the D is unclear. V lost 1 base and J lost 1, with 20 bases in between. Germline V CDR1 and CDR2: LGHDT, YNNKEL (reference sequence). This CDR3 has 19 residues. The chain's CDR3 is CASSQGRPSTPLSYNEQFF. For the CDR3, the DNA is TGTGCCAGCAGCCAAGGGAGACCTAGTACCCCTCTTTCCTACAATGAGCAGTTCTTC.

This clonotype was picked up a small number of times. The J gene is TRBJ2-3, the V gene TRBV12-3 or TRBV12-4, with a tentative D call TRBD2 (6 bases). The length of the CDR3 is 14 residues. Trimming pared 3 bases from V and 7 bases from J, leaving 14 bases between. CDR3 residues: CASSLAGPLNTQYF. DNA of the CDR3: TGTGCCAGCAGTTTGGCGGGGCCCTTGAATACGCAGTATTTT.

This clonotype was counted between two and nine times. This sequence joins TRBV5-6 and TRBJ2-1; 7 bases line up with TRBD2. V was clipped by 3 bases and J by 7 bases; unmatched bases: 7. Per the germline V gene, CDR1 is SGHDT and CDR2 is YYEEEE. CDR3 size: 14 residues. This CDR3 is CASSSLLLANEQFF. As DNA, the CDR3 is TGTGCCAGCAGCTCCCTCCTACTAGCGAATGAGCAGTTCTTC. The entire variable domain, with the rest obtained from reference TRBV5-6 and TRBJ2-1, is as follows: DAGVTQSPTHLIKTRGQQVTLRCSPKSGHDTVSWYQQALGQGPQFIFQYYEEEERQRGNFPDRFSGHQFPNYSSELNVNALLLGDSALYLCASSSLLLANEQFFGPGTRLTVL.

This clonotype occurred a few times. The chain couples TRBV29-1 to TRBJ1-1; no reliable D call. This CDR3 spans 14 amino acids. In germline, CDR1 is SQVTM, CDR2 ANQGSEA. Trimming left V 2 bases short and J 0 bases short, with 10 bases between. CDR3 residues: CSVELVAVNTEAFF. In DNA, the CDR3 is TGCAGCGTTGAACTCGTCGCAGTGAACACTGAAGCTTTCTTT.

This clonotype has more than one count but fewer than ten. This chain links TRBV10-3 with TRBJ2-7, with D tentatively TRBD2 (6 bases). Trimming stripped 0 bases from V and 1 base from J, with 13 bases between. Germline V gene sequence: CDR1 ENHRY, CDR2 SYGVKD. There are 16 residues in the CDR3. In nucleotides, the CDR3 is TGTGCCATCAGTGAGTCAGAGAGGAGGGGATCCTACGAGCAGTACTTC. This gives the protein CAISESERRGSYEQYF.

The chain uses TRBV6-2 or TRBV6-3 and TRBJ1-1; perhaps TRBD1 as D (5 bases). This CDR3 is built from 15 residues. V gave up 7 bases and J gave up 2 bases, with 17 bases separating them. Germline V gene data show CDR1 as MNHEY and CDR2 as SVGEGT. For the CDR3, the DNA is TGTGCCAGCAATTTAGGGGCGCGATTAAACACTGAAGCTTTCTTT. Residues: CASNLGARLNTEAFF.

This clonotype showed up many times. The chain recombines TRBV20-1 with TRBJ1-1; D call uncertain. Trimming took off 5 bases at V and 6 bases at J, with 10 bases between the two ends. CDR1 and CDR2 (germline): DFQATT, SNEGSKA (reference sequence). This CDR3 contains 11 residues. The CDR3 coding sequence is TGCAGTGCTTTTATTTACCCTGAAGCTTTCTTT. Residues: CSAFIYPEAFF.

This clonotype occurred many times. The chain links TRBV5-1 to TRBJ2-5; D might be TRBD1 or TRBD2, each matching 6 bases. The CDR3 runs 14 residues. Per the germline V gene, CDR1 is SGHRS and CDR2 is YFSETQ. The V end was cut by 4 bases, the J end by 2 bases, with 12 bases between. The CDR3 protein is CASSGGGGQETQYF. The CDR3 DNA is TGCGCCAGCAGCGGCGGAGGGGGACAAGAGACCCAGTACTTC.

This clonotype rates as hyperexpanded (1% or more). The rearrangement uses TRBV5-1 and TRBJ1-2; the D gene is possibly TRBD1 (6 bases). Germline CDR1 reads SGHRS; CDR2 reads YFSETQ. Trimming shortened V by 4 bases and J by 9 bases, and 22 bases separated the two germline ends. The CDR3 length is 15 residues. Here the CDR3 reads CASSPIGGGLFSYTF. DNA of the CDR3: TGCGCCAGCAGCCCGATTGGAGGGGGTCTCTTTAGCTACACCTTC.

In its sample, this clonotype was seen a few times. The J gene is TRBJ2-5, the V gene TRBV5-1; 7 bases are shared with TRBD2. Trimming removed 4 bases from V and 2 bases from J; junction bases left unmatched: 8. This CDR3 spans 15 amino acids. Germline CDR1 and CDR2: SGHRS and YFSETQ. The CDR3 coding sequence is TGCGCCAGCAGCGGAGGGAGGGCCTTACAAGAGACCCAGTACTTC. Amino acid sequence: CASSGGRALQETQYF.

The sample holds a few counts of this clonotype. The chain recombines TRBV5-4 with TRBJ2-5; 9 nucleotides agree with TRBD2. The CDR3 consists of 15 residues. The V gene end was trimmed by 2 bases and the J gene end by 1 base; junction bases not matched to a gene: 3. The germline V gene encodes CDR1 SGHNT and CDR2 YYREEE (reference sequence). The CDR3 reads CASSFGGRAQETQYF. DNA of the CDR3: TGTGCCAGCAGCTTTGGCGGGAGGGCCCAAGAGACCCAGTACTTC.

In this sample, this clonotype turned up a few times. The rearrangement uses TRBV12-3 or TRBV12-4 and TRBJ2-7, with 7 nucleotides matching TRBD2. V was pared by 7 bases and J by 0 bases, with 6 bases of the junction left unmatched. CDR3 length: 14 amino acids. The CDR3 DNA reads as TGTGCCAGCATCTCTGGGGACTACTCCTACGAGCAGTACTTC. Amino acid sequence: CASISGDYSYEQYF.

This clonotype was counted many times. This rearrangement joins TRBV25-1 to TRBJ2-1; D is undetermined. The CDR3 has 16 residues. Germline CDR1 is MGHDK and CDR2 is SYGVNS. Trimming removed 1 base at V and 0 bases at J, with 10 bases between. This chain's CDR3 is CASSELVGTSYNEQFF. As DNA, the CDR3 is TGTGCCAGCAGTGAATTGGTGGGTACCTCCTACAATGAGCAGTTCTTC.

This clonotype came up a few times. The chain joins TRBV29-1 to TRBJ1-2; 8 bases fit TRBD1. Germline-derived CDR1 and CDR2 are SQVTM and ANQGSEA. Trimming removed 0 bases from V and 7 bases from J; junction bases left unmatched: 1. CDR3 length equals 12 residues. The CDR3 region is CSVEEQGVGYTF. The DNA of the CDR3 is TGCAGCGTTGAAGAACAGGGGGTTGGCTACACCTTC. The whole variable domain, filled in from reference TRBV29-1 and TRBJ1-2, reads SAVISQKPSRDICQRGTSLTIQCQVDSQVTMMFWYRQQPGQSLTLIATANQGSEATYESGFVIDKFPISRPNLTFSTLTVSNMSPEDSSIYLCSVEEQGVGYTFGSGTRLTVV.

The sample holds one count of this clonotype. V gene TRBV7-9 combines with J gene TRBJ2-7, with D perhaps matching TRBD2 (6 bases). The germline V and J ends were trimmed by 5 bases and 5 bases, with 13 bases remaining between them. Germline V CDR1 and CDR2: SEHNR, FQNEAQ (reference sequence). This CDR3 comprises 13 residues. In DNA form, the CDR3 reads TGTGCCAGCAGCCGAGGCGGGGTGGACGAGCAGTACTTC. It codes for CASSRGGVDEQYF.

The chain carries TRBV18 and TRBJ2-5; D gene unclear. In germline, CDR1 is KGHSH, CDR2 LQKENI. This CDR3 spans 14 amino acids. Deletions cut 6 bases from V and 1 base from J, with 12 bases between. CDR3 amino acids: CASSPNSGQETQYF. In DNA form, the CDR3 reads TGTGCCAGCTCCCCCAATTCGGGCCAAGAGACCCAGTACTTC.

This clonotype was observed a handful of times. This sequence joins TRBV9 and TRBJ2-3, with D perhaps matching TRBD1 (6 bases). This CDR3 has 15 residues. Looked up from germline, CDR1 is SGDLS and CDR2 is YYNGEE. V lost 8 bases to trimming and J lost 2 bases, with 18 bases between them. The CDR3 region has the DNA TGTGCCAGTCAGCAGGGGAATAATCCCACAGATACGCAGTATTTT. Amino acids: CASQQGNNPTDTQYF.

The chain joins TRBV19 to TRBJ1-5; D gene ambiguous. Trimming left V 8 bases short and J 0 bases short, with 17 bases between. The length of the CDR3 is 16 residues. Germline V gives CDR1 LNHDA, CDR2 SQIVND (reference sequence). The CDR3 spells CASRNDLPYSNQPQHF. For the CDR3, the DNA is TGTGCCAGTCGTAACGACTTGCCGTATAGCAATCAGCCCCAGCATTTT.

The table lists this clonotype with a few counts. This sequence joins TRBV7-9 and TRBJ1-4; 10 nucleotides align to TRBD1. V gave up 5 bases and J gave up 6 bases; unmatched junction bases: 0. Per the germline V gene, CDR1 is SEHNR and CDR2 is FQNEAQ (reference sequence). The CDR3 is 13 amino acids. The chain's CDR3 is CASSGTGDEKLFF. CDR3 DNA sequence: TGTGCCAGCAGCGGGACAGGGGATGAAAAACTGTTTTTT. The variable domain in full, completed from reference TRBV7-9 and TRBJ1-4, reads DTGVSQNPRHKITKRGQNVTFRCDPISEHNRLYWYRQTLGQGPEFLTYFQNEAQLEKSRLLSDRFSAERPKGSFSTLEIQRTEQGDSAMYLCASSGTGDEKLFFGSGTQLSVL.